These T cell receptor beta chains were read from a single sample in a study of OX40 agonist ivuxolimab in advanced cancers. Some clones are missing from TCRdb's copy, which holds only in-frame ones; the method was immunoSEQ multiplex PCR. The sample lists 60,000 or so clones, approximately 80% occurring once. This specimen was CD4+ or CD8+ T cells sorted from blood, taken in a trial of the OX40 agonist ivuxolimab. The receptors were gathered from an adult with an advanced solid tumor such as melanoma, head and neck, liver or kidney cancer. The CDR3 runs from the conserved cysteine through the conserved F or W. A D gene is named only where the DNA matches it firmly. Not all rows give a size; the values are once, few, many and, for expanded clones, a class.

TRBD2 NA TRBV6-1 CASTSGTSDETQYF
NA NA TRBV9 CASSVGQDNSPLHF
TRBD1 NA TRBV7-3 CASSRGQGNTEAFF
NA NA TRBV5-1 CASSLAGLGNTIYF
NA once TRBV2 CASRGYSLQLQEKLFF
NA NA TRBV9 CASSVKQGPTDTQYF
NA NA TRBV7-2 CASSPSGAGAGNTIYF
NA NA TRBV7-2 CASSFRLGEAFF
NA NA TRBV4-1 CASSQEGAGTNYGYTF
TRBD1 NA TRBV5-4 CASSLSGGKETQYF
NA NA TRBV6-6 CASRANSNQPQHF
TRBD1 NA TRBV19 CASSSTGRETQYF
NA NA TRBV18 CASSPLVRDSANYGYTF
TRBD1 NA TRBV20-1 CSAGQTGELFF
NA NA TRBV7-9 CASSFPGSNQPQHF
TRBD1 NA TRBV5-6 CASSLGTADSPLHF
TRBD2 NA TRBV11-2 CASSLGRIGGSITGELFF
NA NA TRBV7-9 CASSQGQGTGGYTF
TRBD1 NA TRBV27 CASSSPDRGLAPLHF
NA once TRBV28 CASSPRGGAYGYTF
TRBD1 NA TRBV18 CASSRGGQDYGYTF
TRBD1 NA TRBV11-2 CASSYQDRDSTDTQYF
TRBD1 few TRBV27 CASSSQGGVASEAFF
NA NA TRBV6-5 CASSSEGGLMNTEAFF
NA NA TRBV7-9 CASSPERGYPNEKLFF
NA NA TRBV6-5 CASSYSGNEKLFF
NA NA TRBV5-6 CASSLAQRTGELFF
TRBD2 once TRBV15 CATSSSGGRKETQYF
TRBD1 NA TRBV2 CASNKQGPDTEAFF
NA NA TRBV10-2 CASTWSSYNSPLHF
NA NA TRBV5-4 CASSSEVWDYGYTF
NA few TRBV9 CASSVGTAGTEAFF
TRBD1 few TRBV19 CASTEVPGGGAVQYF